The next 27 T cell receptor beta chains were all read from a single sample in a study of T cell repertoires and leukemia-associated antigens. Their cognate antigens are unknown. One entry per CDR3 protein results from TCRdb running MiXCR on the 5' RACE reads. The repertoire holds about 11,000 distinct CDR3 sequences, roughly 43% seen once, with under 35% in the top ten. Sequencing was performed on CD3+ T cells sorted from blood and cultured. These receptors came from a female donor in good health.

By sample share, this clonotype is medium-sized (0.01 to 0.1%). This CDR3 is CSARIPGLAGYAGTGRDTQYF. CDR3 coding DNA: TGCAGTGCCAGAATACCGGGACTAGCGGGTTACGCCGGCACGGGGCGGGATACGCAGTATTTT. The V gene is TRBV20-1, the J gene TRBJ2-3, with 12 bases aligning to TRBD2. Germline V lookup: CDR1 DFQATT, CDR2 SNEGSKA (reference sequence). CDR3 length equals 21 residues. Unmatched junction bases numbered 28, after V lost 6 bases and J lost 6 bases.

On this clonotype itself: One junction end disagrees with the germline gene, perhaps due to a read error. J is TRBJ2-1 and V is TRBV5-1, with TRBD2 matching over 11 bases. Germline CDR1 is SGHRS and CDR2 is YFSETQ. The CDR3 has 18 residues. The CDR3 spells CASSLTSGSYRSYNERFF. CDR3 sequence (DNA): TGCGCCAGCAGCTTAACTAGCGGGAGTTACCGCTCCTACAATGAGCGGTTCTTC.

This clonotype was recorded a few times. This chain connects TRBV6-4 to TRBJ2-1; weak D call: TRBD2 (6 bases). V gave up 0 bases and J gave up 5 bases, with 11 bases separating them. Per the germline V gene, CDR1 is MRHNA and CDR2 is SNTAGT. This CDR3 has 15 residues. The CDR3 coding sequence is TGTGCCAGCAGTGACTCCCCCGGGACTCACAATGAGCAGTTCTTC. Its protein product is CASSDSPGTHNEQFF.

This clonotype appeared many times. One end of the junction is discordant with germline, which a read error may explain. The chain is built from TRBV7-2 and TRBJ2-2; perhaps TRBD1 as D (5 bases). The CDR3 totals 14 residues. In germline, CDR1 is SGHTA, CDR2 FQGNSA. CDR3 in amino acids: CAGRSQGTAGELFF. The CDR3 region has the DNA TGTGCCGGCAGATCGCAGGGTACCGCCGGGGAGCTGTTTTTT.

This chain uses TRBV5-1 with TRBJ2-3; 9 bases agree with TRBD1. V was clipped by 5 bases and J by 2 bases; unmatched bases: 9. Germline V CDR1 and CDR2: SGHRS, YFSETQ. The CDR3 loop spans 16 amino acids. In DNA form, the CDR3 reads TGCGCCAGCAGTCGTCACAGGGGGCCCGACACAGATACGCAGTATTTT. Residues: CASSRHRGPDTDTQYF.

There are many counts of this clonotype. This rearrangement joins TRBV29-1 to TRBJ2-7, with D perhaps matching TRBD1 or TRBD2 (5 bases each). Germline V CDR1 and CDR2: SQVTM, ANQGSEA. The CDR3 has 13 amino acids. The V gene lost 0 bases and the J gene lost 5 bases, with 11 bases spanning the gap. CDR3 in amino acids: CSVEERGTHEQYF. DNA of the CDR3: TGCAGCGTTGAAGAACGGGGCACCCACGAGCAGTACTTC.

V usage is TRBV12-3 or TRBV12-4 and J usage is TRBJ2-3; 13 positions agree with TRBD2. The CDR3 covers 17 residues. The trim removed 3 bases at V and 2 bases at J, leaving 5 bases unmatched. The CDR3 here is CASSFGTSGIFTDTQYF. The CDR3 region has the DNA TGTGCCAGCAGTTTTGGGACTAGCGGGATTTTCACAGATACGCAGTATTTT.

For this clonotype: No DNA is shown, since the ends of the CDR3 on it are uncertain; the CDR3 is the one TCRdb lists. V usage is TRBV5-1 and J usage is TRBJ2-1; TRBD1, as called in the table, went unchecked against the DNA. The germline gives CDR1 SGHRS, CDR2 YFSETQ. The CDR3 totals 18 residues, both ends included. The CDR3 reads CASSFYICSATDFQGQFF.

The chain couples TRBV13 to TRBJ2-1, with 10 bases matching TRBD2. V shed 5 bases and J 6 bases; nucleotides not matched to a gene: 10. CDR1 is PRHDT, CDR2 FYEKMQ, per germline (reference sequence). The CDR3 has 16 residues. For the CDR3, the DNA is TGTGCCAGCAGCCGTTCGACTAGCGGGCGTAGCAATGAGCAGTTCTTC. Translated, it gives CASSRSTSGRSNEQFF.

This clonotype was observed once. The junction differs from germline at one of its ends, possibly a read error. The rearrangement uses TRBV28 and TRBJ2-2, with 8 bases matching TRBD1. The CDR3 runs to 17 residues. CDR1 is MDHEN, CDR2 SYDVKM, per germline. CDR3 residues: CAGSSRQGTRNAGELFF. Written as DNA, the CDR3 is TGTGCCGGCAGTTCAAGACAGGGGACAAGGAACGCCGGGGAGCTGTTTTTT.

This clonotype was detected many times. The CDR3 region is CASSGGHGTDTQYF. The CDR3 nucleotides read TGTGCCAGCAGTGGGGGTCATGGCACAGATACGCAGTATTTT. The chain couples TRBV6-1 to TRBJ2-3; D remains unclear. There are 14 residues in the CDR3. Trimming removed 4 bases at V and 1 base at J, with 9 bases between. Looked up from germline, CDR1 is MNHNS and CDR2 is SASEGT.

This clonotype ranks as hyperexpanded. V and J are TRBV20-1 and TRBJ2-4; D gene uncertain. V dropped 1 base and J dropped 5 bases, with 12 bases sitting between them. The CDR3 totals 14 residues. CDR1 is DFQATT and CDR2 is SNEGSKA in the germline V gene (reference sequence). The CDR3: CSARAPDGQNIQYF. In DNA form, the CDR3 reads TGCAGTGCTAGAGCCCCTGACGGGCAAAACATTCAGTACTTC.

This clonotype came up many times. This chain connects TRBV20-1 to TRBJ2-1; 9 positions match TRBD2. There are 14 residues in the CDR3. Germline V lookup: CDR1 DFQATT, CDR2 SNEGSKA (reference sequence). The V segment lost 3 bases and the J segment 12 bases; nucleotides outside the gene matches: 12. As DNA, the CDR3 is TGCAGTGCTAGTGGTAGCGGGGGTCGTTGGGCGCAGTTCTTC. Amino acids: CSASGSGGRWAQFF.

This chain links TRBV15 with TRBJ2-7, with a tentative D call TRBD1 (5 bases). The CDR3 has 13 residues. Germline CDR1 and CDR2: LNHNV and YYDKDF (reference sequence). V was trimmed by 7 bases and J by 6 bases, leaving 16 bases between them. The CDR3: CATNNGHSLEQYF. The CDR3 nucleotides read TGTGCCACCAACAACGGACACTCGCTCGAGCAGTACTTC.

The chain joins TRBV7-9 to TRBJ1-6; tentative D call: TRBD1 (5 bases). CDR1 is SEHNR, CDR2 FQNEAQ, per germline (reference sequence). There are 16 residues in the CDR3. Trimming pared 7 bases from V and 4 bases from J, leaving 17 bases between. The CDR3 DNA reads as TGTGCCAGCACCACAGGACGGACGGGTTATAATTCACCCCTCCACTTT. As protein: CASTTGRTGYNSPLHF.

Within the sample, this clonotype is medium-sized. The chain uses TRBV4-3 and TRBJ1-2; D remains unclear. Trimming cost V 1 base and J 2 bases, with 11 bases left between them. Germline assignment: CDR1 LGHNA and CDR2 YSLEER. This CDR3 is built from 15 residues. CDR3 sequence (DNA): TGCGCCAGCAGCCAAGTTCGATTTGGGAACTATGGCTACACCTTC. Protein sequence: CASSQVRFGNYGYTF.

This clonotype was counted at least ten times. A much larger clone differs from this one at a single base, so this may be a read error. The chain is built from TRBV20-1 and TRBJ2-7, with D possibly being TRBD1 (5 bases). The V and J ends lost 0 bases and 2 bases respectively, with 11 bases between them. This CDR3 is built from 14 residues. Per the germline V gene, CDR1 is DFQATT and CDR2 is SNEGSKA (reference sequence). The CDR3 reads CSARDGAETYEQYF. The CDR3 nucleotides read TGCAGTGCTAGAGATGGGGCAGAAACCTACGAGCAGTACTTC.

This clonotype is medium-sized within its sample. CDR3 sequence: CASSQLHEAFF. CDR3 in DNA: TGTGCCAGCAGCCAACTACATGAAGCTTTCTTT. V is TRBV4-2 and J is TRBJ1-1; D ambiguous. The CDR3 extends over 11 amino acids. V was pared by 2 bases and J by 7 bases, with 5 bases between. Germline loops: CDR1 LGHNA, CDR2 YNFKEQ.

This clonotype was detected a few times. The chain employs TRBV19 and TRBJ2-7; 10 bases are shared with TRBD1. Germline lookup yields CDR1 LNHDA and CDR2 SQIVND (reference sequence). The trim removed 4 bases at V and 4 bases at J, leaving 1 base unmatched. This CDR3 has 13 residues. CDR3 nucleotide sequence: TGTGCCAGTAGTAGGGACAGGGGATACGAGCAGTACTTC. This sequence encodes CASSRDRGYEQYF.

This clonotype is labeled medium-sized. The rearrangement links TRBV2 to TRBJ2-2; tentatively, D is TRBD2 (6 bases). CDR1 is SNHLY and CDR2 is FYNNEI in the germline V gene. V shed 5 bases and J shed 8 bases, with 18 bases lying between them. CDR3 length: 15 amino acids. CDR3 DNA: TGTGCCAGCAGTAGGGAGGCGGGACTCGGTGGGGAGCTGTTTTTT. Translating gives CASSREAGLGGELFF.

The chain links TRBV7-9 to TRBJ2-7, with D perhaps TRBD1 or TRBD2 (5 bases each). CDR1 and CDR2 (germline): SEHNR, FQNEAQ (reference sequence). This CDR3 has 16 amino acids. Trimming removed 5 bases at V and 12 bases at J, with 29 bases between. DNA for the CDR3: TGTGCCAGCAGCCCCTTCCCTTCCGGGGCAGGGTGGGTGCGGTACTTC. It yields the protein CASSPFPSGAGWVRYF.

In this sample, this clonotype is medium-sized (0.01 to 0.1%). The CDR3 DNA sequence: TGTGCCACTCGGGACAGGGCGCAAGAGACCCAGTACTTC. Amino acids: CATRDRAQETQYF. The chain carries TRBV24-1 and TRBJ2-5; TRBD1 aligns across 9 bases. The V segment lost 10 bases and the J segment 2 bases; nucleotides outside the gene matches: 4. The germline gives CDR1 KGHDR, CDR2 SFDVKD. The CDR3 loop spans 13 amino acids.

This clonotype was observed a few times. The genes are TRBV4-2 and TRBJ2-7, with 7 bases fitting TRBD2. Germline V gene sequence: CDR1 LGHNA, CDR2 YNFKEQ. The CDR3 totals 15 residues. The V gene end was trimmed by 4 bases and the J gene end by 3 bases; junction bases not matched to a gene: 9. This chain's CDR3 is CASSPPGAGDYEQYF. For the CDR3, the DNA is TGTGCCAGCAGCCCACCTGGCGCGGGGGACTACGAGCAGTACTTC.

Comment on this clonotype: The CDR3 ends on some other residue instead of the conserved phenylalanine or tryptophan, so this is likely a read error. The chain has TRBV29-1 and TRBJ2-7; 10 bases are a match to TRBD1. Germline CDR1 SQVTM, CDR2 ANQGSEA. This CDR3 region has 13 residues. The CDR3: CSVERTGGYEQYS. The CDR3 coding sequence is TGCAGTGTTGAACGGACAGGGGGCTACGAGCAGTACTCC.

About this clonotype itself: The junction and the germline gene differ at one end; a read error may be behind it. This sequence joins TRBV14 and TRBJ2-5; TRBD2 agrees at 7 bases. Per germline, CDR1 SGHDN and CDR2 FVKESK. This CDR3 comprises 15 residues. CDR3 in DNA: TGTGCCAGCAGCTGGGGCGGGAGACATCAAGAGACCCAGTGCTTC. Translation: CASSWGGRHQETQCF. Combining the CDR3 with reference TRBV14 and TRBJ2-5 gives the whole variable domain EAGVTQFPSHSVIEKGQTVTLRCDPISGHDNLYWYRRVMGKEIKFLLHFVKESKQDESGMPNNRFLAERTGGTYSTLKVQPAELEDSGVYFCASSWGGRHQETQCFGPGTRLLVL.

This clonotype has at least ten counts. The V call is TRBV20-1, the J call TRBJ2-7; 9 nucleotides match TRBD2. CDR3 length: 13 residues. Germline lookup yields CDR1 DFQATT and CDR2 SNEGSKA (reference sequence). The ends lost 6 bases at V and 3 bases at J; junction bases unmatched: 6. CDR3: CSAVGLAYYEQYF. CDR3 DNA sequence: TGCAGTGCCGTTGGACTAGCGTACTACGAGCAGTACTTC.

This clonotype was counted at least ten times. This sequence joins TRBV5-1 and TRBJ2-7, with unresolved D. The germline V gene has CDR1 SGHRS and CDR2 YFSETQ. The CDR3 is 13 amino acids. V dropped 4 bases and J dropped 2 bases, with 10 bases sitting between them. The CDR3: CASSPRMAYEQYF. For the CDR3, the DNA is TGCGCCAGCAGCCCTCGGATGGCCTACGAGCAGTACTTC.